These 19 T cell receptor beta chains were all obtained from the same sample, sequenced in a study of T cell repertoires in cytomegalovirus infection. Each CDR3 protein is one row after TCRdb ran MiXCR on the reads. The table has under 150,000 distinct CDR3 sequences, less than 9.5% seen once. Sequenced: PBMCs. These receptors all stem from a human donor in good health (CMV status not recorded). Some clones in this sample may be carry-over from other donors' samples.

This clonotype came up many times. The rearrangement links TRBV28 to TRBJ1-2, with TRBD1 matching 7 bases. Trimming removed 6 bases from V and 4 bases from J; junction bases left unmatched: 5. CDR3 length equals 13 residues. Germline-derived CDR1 and CDR2 are MDHEN and SYDVKM. CDR3 residues: CASRGGGIYGYTF. The CDR3 DNA is TGTGCCAGCAGGGGAGGGGGCATCTATGGCTACACCTTC.

The chain joins TRBV3-1 to TRBJ2-5, with TRBD2 identical over 14 bases. The CDR3 sequence is 17 residues long. V was clipped by 0 bases and J by 5 bases; unmatched bases: 5. Germline-derived CDR1 and CDR2 are LGHDT and YNNKEL (reference sequence). The CDR3 protein is CASSQEGTSGGLETQYF. Here the CDR3 DNA reads TGTGCCAGCAGCCAAGAGGGGACTAGCGGGGGTCTGGAGACCCAGTACTTC.

This clonotype was seen ten or more times. This chain connects TRBV7-6 to TRBJ2-5, with TRBD1 matching 7 bases. This CDR3 contains 15 residues. CDR1 is SGHVS, CDR2 FNYEAQ, per germline. The V gene end was trimmed by 3 bases and the J gene end by 3 bases; junction bases not matched to a gene: 7. The CDR3 coding sequence is TGTGCCAGCAGCTTTGCCCAACAGGGGAAAGAGACCCAGTACTTC. As protein: CASSFAQQGKETQYF.

Ten or more counts support this clonotype. The chain carries TRBV2 and TRBJ2-1, with 7 bases identical to TRBD1. CDR1 is SNHLY and CDR2 is FYNNEI in the germline V gene. The V segment lost 6 bases and the J segment 2 bases; nucleotides outside the gene matches: 7. CDR3 length equals 15 residues. The DNA for the CDR3 is TGTGCCAGCAGGGAGACAGGGTCTCCCTACAATGAGCAGTTCTTC. Protein sequence: CASRETGSPYNEQFF. Full variable domain (remainder filled in from reference TRBV2 and TRBJ2-1): EPEVTQTPSHQVTQMGQEVILRCVPISNHLYFYWYRQILGQKVEFLVSFYNNEISEKSEIFDDQFSVERPDGSNFTLKIRSTKLEDSAMYFCASRETGSPYNEQFFGPGTRLTVL.

In this sample, this clonotype turned up many times. The chain joins TRBV7-9 to TRBJ2-5; D might be TRBD1 or TRBD2, each matching 6 bases. Trimming shortened V by 4 bases and J by 5 bases, and 23 bases separated the two germline ends. The CDR3 sequence is 17 residues long. Germline V gene lookup returns CDR1 SEHNR and CDR2 FQNEAQ (reference sequence). Written as DNA, the CDR3 is TGTGCCAGCAGCTCCGCACCCCCGGGGGCAGTTCATGAGACCCAGTACTTC. Encoded protein: CASSSAPPGAVHETQYF.

This clonotype was recorded a few times. This chain uses TRBV2 with TRBJ1-1; 9 nucleotides match TRBD1. Germline-derived CDR1 and CDR2 are SNHLY and FYNNEI. The length of the CDR3 is 14 residues. V lost 6 bases, J lost 7 bases, and 9 bases stayed unmatched. The CDR3 sequence: CASRDTGGRFEAFF. The CDR3 region has the DNA TGTGCCAGCAGGGACACAGGGGGCAGATTTGAAGCTTTCTTT.

This chain links TRBV2 with TRBJ2-1, with a possible D match to TRBD2 (5 bases). The CDR3 length is 14 residues. Trimming stripped 4 bases from V and 10 bases from J, with 17 bases between. Germline V CDR1 and CDR2: SNHLY, FYNNEI. CDR3 DNA sequence: TGTGCCAGCAGTGGTCAGAGGGCCCAAATGGAGCAGTTCTTC. This encodes CASSGQRAQMEQFF.

This clonotype was seen at least ten times. The chain carries TRBV7-8 and TRBJ2-5; D is undetermined. Germline CDR1 is SGHVS and CDR2 is FQNEAQ. V dropped 1 base and J dropped 2 bases, with 8 bases sitting between them. This CDR3 is built from 14 residues. CDR3 sequence (DNA): TGTGCCAGCAGCTTAGTGCAAATACAAGAGACCCAGTACTTC. Amino acid sequence: CASSLVQIQETQYF.

This clonotype was detected ten times or more. V and J are TRBV11-2 and TRBJ2-1; 7 positions match TRBD1. With V trimmed by 3 bases and J by 8 bases, 7 bases remained unmatched. Germline CDR1 is SGHAT and CDR2 is FQNNGV. This CDR3 is 14 amino acids long. CDR3 coding DNA: TGTGCCAGCAGCTTCGAGACAGGGTCCCATGAGCAGTTCTTC. This codes for CASSFETGSHEQFF.

The gene calls are TRBV20-1 and TRBJ1-2; no clear D gene. This CDR3 spans 13 amino acids. V was pared by 0 bases and J by 8 bases, with 13 bases between. The germline V gene has CDR1 DFQATT and CDR2 SNEGSKA (reference sequence). CDR3: CSARDPGLRGYTF. In DNA form, the CDR3 reads TGCAGTGCTAGAGATCCGGGTCTTAGGGGCTACACCTTC.

This clonotype was seen repeatedly, ten times or more. This sequence joins TRBV14 and TRBJ1-6, with a weak D call TRBD1 (5 bases). CDR3 length: 15 residues. CDR1 and CDR2 from the germline V gene are SGHDN and FVKESK. Trimming removed 4 bases at V and 7 bases at J, with 14 bases between. The CDR3 is CASSPPGPRNSPLHF. Written as DNA, the CDR3 is TGTGCCAGCAGCCCCCCAGGGCCCCGAAATTCACCCCTCCACTTT.

This clonotype was picked up many times. V is TRBV7-2 and J is TRBJ2-1; tentatively, D is TRBD1 or TRBD2 (5 bases each). V was clipped by 2 bases and J by 3 bases, with 11 bases between them. The CDR3 has 15 amino acids. Germline V gene lookup returns CDR1 SGHTA and CDR2 FQGNSA. The CDR3 spells CASSLPGANYNEQFF. For the CDR3, the DNA is TGTGCCAGCAGCTTACCCGGGGCTAACTACAATGAGCAGTTCTTC.

There are many counts of this clonotype. The V gene is TRBV2, the J gene TRBJ2-6; TRBD1 is a possible D gene (6 bases). Trimming left V 7 bases short and J 1 base short, with 8 bases between. Per germline, CDR1 SNHLY and CDR2 FYNNEI. The CDR3 contains 14 residues. This chain's CDR3 is CASIGQSGANVLTF. As DNA, the CDR3 is TGTGCCAGCATCGGACAGTCTGGGGCCAACGTCCTGACTTTC.

The V call is TRBV27, the J call TRBJ1-2; tentative D call: TRBD1 (5 bases). V lost 8 bases and J lost 6, with 16 bases in between. There are 13 residues in the CDR3. Germline V lookup: CDR1 MNHEY, CDR2 SMNVEV (reference sequence). In DNA form, the CDR3 reads TGTGCCAGCTCTCCTTGGGGGAATGATGGCTACACCTTC. Its protein product is CASSPWGNDGYTF.

The chain couples TRBV7-8 to TRBJ2-1; D tentatively reads TRBD1 or TRBD2 (6 bases each). Trimming stripped 7 bases from V and 2 bases from J, with 12 bases between. The CDR3 length is 14 residues. Germline V CDR1 and CDR2: SGHVS, FQNEAQ. In nucleotides, the CDR3 is TGTGCCAGCACCACTAGGGGGGCCTACAATGAGCAGTTCTTC. Protein: CASTTRGAYNEQFF.

This clonotype occurred many times. The chain has TRBV20-1 and TRBJ1-2, with D tentatively TRBD1 (5 bases). CDR1 and CDR2 (germline): DFQATT, SNEGSKA (reference sequence). The CDR3 length is 13 residues. V was pared by 5 bases and J by 4 bases, with 14 bases between. CDR3 sequence: CSAGATRRYGYTF. DNA of the CDR3: TGCAGTGCTGGGGCCACACGCCGCTATGGCTACACCTTC.

This clonotype was counted at least ten times. DNA of the CDR3: TGTGCCAGCAGTCAGGGAGGGAACTATGGCTACACCTTC. This translates into CASSQGGNYGYTF. This chain connects TRBV2 to TRBJ1-2; a weak D match, TRBD1 (5 bases). V was pared by 5 bases and J by 2 bases, with 9 bases between. In germline, CDR1 is SNHLY, CDR2 FYNNEI. This CDR3 spans 13 amino acids. Combining the CDR3 with reference TRBV2 and TRBJ1-2 gives the whole variable domain EPEVTQTPSHQVTQMGQEVILRCVPISNHLYFYWYRQILGQKVEFLVSFYNNEISEKSEIFDDQFSVERPDGSNFTLKIRSTKLEDSAMYFCASSQGGNYGYTFGSGTRLTVV.

This clonotype was counted only a few times. The rearrangement joins TRBV20-1 to TRBJ1-1; tentative D call: TRBD1 (6 bases). Trimming took 1 base from V and 1 from J, leaving 19 bases between them. In germline, CDR1 is DFQATT, CDR2 SNEGSKA (reference sequence). The CDR3 has 17 residues. The CDR3 loop is CSARVGAGVLGNTEAFF. DNA of the CDR3: TGCAGTGCTAGAGTCGGAGCAGGGGTTTTGGGGAACACTGAAGCTTTCTTT.

There are a few counts of this clonotype. The chain recombines TRBV29-1 with TRBJ1-5, with a weak D call TRBD1 (5 bases). Germline CDR1 reads SQVTM; CDR2 reads ANQGSEA. Trimming cost V 3 bases and J 5 bases, with 29 bases left between them. The CDR3 has 19 residues. The CDR3 protein is CSVDNRGAWLVTEDQPQHF. The CDR3 nucleotides read TGCAGCGTTGACAACCGCGGGGCTTGGCTTGTGACAGAAGATCAGCCCCAGCATTTT.